The clone carrying this T cell receptor beta chain appeared many times. Measured with immunoSEQ multiplex PCR; TCRdb has only the in-frame clones, and not every one. The sample records about 60,000 clones, 60% to 85% being singletons. These data are taken from a study of blood T cell repertoires in COVID-19. As for the study in general: T cells, B-cell-depleted T cells, or PBMCs provided the cDNA or gDNA that served as material.

The CDR3 totals 13 residues. CDR1 and CDR2 (germline): LNHDA, SQIVND (reference sequence). V lost 9 bases and J 10 bases, leaving 21 bases between the germline ends. Sequencing was carried out using peripheral blood. The chain uses TRBV19 and TRBJ1-1; D may be TRBD1 (6 bases). The sequence was obtained from a man over 45 with active or convalescent COVID-19. The CDR3 spells CASQGGEGGGAFF. Written as DNA, the CDR3 is TGTGCCAGCCAAGGGGGGGAGGGGGGGGGAGCTTTCTTT.